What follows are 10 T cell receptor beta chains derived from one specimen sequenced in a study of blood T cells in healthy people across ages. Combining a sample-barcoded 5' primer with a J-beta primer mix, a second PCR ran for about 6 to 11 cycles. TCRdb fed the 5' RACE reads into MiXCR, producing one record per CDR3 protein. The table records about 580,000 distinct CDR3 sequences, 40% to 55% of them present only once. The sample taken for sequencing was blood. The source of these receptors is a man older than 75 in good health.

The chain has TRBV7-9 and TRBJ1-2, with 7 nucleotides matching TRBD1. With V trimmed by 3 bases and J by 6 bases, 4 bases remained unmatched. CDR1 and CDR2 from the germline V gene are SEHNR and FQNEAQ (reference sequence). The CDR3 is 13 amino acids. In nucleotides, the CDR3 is TGTGCCAGCAGCTTCAACAGGGGCGATGGCTACACCTTC. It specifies CASSFNRGDGYTF.

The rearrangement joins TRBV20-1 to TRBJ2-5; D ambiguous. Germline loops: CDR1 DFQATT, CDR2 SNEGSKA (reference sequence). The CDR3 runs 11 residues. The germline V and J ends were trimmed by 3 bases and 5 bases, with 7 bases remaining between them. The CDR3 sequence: CSASKMETQYF. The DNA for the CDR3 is TGCAGTGCTAGCAAAATGGAGACCCAGTACTTC.

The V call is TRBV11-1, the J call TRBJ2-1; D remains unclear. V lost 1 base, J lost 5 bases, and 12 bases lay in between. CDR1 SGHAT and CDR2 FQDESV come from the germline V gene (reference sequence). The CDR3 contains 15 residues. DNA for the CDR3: TGTGCCAGCAGCTTAGGTCGCGCAACAAACAATGAGCAGTTCTTC. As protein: CASSLGRATNNEQFF.

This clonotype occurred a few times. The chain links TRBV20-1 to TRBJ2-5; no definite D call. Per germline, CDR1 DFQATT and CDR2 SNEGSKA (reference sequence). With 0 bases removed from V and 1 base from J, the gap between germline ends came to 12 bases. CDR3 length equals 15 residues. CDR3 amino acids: CSARDSGEPQETQYF. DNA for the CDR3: TGCAGTGCTAGAGATTCGGGTGAGCCCCAAGAGACCCAGTACTTC.

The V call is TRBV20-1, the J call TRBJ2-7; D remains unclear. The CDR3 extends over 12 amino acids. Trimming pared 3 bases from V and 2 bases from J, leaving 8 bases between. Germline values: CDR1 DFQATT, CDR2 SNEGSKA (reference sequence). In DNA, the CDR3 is TGCAGTGCTAGCGGTCCTACCTACGAGCAGTACTTC. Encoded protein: CSASGPTYEQYF.

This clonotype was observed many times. The CDR3 sequence: CASSFQSSSYEQYF. The CDR3, as DNA: TGTGCCAGCAGTTTCCAGTCGAGCTCCTACGAGCAGTACTTC. The V call is TRBV6-6, the J call TRBJ2-7, with D hard to call. This CDR3 spans 14 amino acids. V lost 4 bases, J lost 0 bases, and 10 bases lay in between. The germline V gene encodes CDR1 MNHNY and CDR2 SVGAGI (reference sequence).

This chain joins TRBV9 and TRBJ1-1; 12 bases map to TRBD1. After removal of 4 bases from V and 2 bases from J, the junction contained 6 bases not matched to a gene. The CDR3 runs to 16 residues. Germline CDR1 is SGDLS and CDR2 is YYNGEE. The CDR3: CASSPRDRGLNTEAFF. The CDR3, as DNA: TGTGCCAGCAGCCCGCGGGACAGGGGGCTAAACACTGAAGCTTTCTTT.

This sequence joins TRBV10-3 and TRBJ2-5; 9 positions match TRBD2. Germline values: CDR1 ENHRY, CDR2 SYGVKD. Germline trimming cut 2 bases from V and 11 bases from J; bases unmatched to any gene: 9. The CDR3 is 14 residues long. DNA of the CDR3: TGTGCCATCAGTGAGAGCGGGAGGTCGGGTGAGCAGTACTTC. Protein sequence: CAISESGRSGEQYF.

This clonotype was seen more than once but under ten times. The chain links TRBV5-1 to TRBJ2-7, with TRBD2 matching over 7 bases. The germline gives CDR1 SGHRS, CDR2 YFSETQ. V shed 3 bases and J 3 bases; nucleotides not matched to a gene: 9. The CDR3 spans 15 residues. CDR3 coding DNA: TGCGCCAGCAGCTCCGTTTCTAGCGGCAACTACGAGCAGTACTTC. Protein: CASSSVSSGNYEQYF.

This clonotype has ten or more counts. CDR3 in DNA: TGTGCCAGCAGTTACAACACCTACGAGCAGTACTTC. Translated, it gives CASSYNTYEQYF. V gene TRBV6-6 combines with J gene TRBJ2-7; D gene uncertain. Germline CDR1 reads MNHNY; CDR2 reads SVGAGI (reference sequence). This CDR3 has 12 residues. The ends were cut back, 2 bases at V and 2 bases at J, with 4 bases in the middle.